Presented here are 6 T cell receptor beta chains from one specimen sequenced in a study of cytomegalovirus exposure and HLA in healthy donors. PCR was performed using 60 Vbeta and 13 Jbeta primers. Libraries were prepared by immunoSEQ multiplex PCR; TCRdb keeps only in-frame clonotypes and omits some of them. There are roughly 150,000 clones in the sample; 65% to 85% occur only once, and 1.2% lies in the top ten. The material sequenced was PBMCs. These receptor sequences come from a boy between 2 and 10 years old in good health and CMV-seronegative.

V gene TRBV6-6 combines with J gene TRBJ2-3; TRBD2 aligns across 11 bases. The ends lost 4 bases at V and 4 bases at J; junction bases unmatched: 7. The length of the CDR3 is 16 residues. The germline V gene encodes CDR1 MNHNY and CDR2 SVGAGI (reference sequence). For the CDR3, the DNA is TGTGCCAGCAGTTGGACTAGCGGGCGAGGCCCAGATACGCAGTATTTT. This codes for CASSWTSGRGPDTQYF.

The gene calls are TRBV5-1 and TRBJ2-5; TRBD2 matches 12 bases. Trimming at V came to 0 bases and at J to 5 bases, leaving 5 bases not matched to a gene. The length of the CDR3 is 16 residues. Germline CDR1 and CDR2: SGHRS and YFSETQ. In DNA, the CDR3 is TGCGCCAGCAGCTTGGCCAGGACTAGCGGGGTGGAGACCCAGTACTTC. It codes for CASSLARTSGVETQYF.

The chain combines TRBV5-1 with TRBJ1-2, with 8 positions matching TRBD1. The CDR3 runs 14 residues. Germline trimming cut 4 bases from V and 7 bases from J; bases unmatched to any gene: 9. Germline V lookup: CDR1 SGHRS, CDR2 YFSETQ. The CDR3 spells CASSRTGQGAGYTF. CDR3 coding DNA: TGCGCCAGCAGCCGGACGGGGCAGGGGGCTGGCTACACCTTC.

The chain combines TRBV4-3 with TRBJ1-1; D gene ambiguous. The CDR3 loop spans 13 amino acids. From germline, CDR1 is LGHNA and CDR2 YSLEER. Trimming cost V 1 base and J 11 bases, with 14 bases left between them. The CDR3 nucleotides read TGCGCCAGCAGCCAAGGATCCGGGATGGTGGCTTTCTTT. It encodes CASSQGSGMVAFF.

V and J are TRBV6-5 and TRBJ2-3, with 10 bases matching TRBD2. CDR1 MNHEY and CDR2 SVGAGI come from the germline V gene. Trimming removed 0 bases from V and 5 bases from J; junction bases left unmatched: 5. The CDR3 spans 16 residues. For the CDR3, the DNA is TGTGCCAGCAGTTACTCGAGCGGGAGGGCCAAAGATACGCAGTATTTT. Translation: CASSYSSGRAKDTQYF.

The chain uses TRBV15 and TRBJ1-1; TRBD1 matches at 8 bases. This CDR3 contains 15 residues. CDR1 LNHNV and CDR2 YYDKDF come from the germline V gene (reference sequence). J gave up 6 bases and V 1 base, and 7 bases lay outside the gene matches. The chain's CDR3 is CATSRGVDRGAEAFF. CDR3 in DNA: TGTGCCACCAGCAGAGGTGTCGACAGGGGCGCTGAAGCTTTCTTT.